The clone carrying this T cell receptor (beta chain) was seen a handful of times. Its antigen remains unidentified. Each TCR cDNA molecule carried a unique molecular identifier. TCRdb used MiXCR to reprocess the 5' RACE reads, holding one entry per CDR3 protein. The sample lists 55,000 to 75,000 distinct CDR3 sequences; approximately 8.9% were seen once. These data are taken from a study of spatial heterogeneity in lung cancer. The overall study: Where present, follow-up PBMC were sequenced a median of roughly two years after resection.

The CDR3 consists of 13 residues. Germline CDR1 MGHDK, CDR2 SYGVNS. The V and J ends lost 10 bases and 1 base respectively, with 13 bases between them. Study-level points and caveats: Relative to follow-up, resection was when ubiquitous expanded tumor TCRs appeared more in blood.

Time point denoted: blood at routine non-recurrence follow-up after resection. From tumor, nontumor lung or frozen PBMC, whole RNA was taken unsorted for sequencing. The input for sequencing was PBMCs, taken at follow-up. The gene calls are TRBV25-1 and TRBJ2-5, with D tentatively TRBD2 (6 bases). This clonotype originated in a female donor with early-stage non-small cell lung cancer. CDR3 amino acids: CATGGVPQETQYF. CDR3 sequence (DNA): TGTGCCACTGGAGGGGTTCCCCAAGAGACCCAGTACTTC. The full variable domain, rest sourced from reference TRBV25-1 and TRBJ2-5, is EADIYQTPRYLVIGTGKKITLECSQTMGHDKMYWYQQDPGMELHLIHYSYGVNSTEKGDLSSESTVSRIRTEHFPLTLESARPSHTSQYLCATGGVPQETQYFGPGTRLLVL.